The 17 T cell receptor beta chains in this list originate from one sample, sequenced in a study of shared clonotypes between healthy human individuals. The assay was immunoSEQ multiplex PCR, and TCRdb's table has in-frame clones only and misses some. The table shows 850,000 to 1,200,000 clones, with about 75% occurring only once. Source material: memory CD4+ T cells sorted from blood. Subset denoted: CD45RA-negative fraction. All receptors derive from a man younger than 35 in good health.

The chain combines TRBV18 with TRBJ1-3; D is unresolved. This CDR3 contains 15 residues. CDR1 and CDR2 (germline): KGHSH, LQKENI. The V and J ends lost 3 bases and 0 bases respectively, with 9 bases between them. The CDR3 region is CASSPPAISGNTIYF. DNA of the CDR3: TGTGCCAGCTCACCCCCGGCTATCTCTGGAAACACCATATATTTT.

The rearrangement links TRBV5-1 to TRBJ2-3; no reliable D call. Germline assignment: CDR1 SGHRS and CDR2 YFSETQ. With 0 bases removed from V and 2 bases from J, the gap between germline ends came to 10 bases. The length of the CDR3 is 15 residues. This CDR3 reads CASSLAGRDTDTQYF. The CDR3 DNA is TGCGCCAGCAGCTTGGCCGGTAGGGACACAGATACGCAGTATTTT. Filled out from reference TRBV5-1 and TRBJ2-3, the complete variable domain reads KAGVTQTPRYLIKTRGQQVTLSCSPISGHRSVSWYQQTPGQGLQFLFEYFSETQRNKGNFPGRFSGRQFSNSRSEMNVSTLELGDSALYLCASSLAGRDTDTQYFGPGTRLTVL.

The J gene is TRBJ1-5, the V gene TRBV9; D not certain. The CDR3 is made up of 14 amino acids. Trimming pared 4 bases from V and 0 bases from J, leaving 8 bases between. Germline V CDR1 and CDR2: SGDLS, YYNGEE. As DNA, the CDR3 is TGTGCCAGCAGCCGGTGGAGTAGCAATCAGCCCCAGCATTTT. It encodes CASSRWSSNQPQHF.

This clone was found a few times. The chain has TRBV5-4 and TRBJ2-5; D possibly corresponds to TRBD2 (5 bases). From germline, CDR1 is SGHNT and CDR2 YYREEE (reference sequence). Trimming removed 4 bases from V and 0 bases from J, with 7 bases in between. CDR3 length: 13 amino acids. Here the CDR3 DNA reads TGTGCCAGCAGCCCGGGAAACCAAGAGACCCAGTACTTC. Protein sequence: CASSPGNQETQYF.

This chain joins TRBV5-1 and TRBJ1-2; the D gene is possibly TRBD1 (5 bases). Per germline, CDR1 SGHRS and CDR2 YFSETQ. The CDR3 is 14 amino acids. V shed 0 bases and J shed 4 bases, with 10 bases lying between them. CDR3: CASSLADSAYGYTF. Written as DNA, the CDR3 is TGCGCCAGCAGCTTGGCCGACAGCGCCTATGGCTACACCTTC.

The chain joins TRBV5-1 to TRBJ1-2; no clear D. The CDR3 sequence is 14 residues long. V lost 0 bases and J lost 2, with 8 bases in between. Germline V gene lookup returns CDR1 SGHRS and CDR2 YFSETQ. The CDR3, as DNA: TGCGCCAGCAGCTTGGAGGGCCCGAACTATGGCTACACCTTC. Translated, it gives CASSLEGPNYGYTF.

This clone was found once. As DNA, the CDR3 is TGTGCCAGCAGTGAGTCGGCCCAAGAGACCCAGTACTTC. Amino acid sequence: CASSESAQETQYF. This rearrangement joins TRBV4-2 to TRBJ2-5; the D is unclear. Germline V gives CDR1 LGHNA, CDR2 YNFKEQ. The CDR3 has 13 residues. Trimming stripped 6 bases from V and 1 base from J, with 9 bases between.

As for this clone: Other DNA sequences in the sample encode the same CDR3. This chain links TRBV28 with TRBJ1-1; D is uncertain. The germline CDR1 and CDR2 sequences are MDHEN and SYDVKM. CDR3 length: 13 residues. V was trimmed by 5 bases and J by 3 bases, leaving 10 bases between them. The DNA of the CDR3 is TGTGCCAGCAGTCTTCGTAGGGACACTGAAGCTTTCTTT. Encoded protein: CASSLRRDTEAFF.

The chain joins TRBV15 to TRBJ1-1; TRBD1 agrees at 7 bases. CDR3 length equals 18 residues. V was clipped by 0 bases and J by 0 bases; unmatched bases: 10. Looked up from germline, CDR1 is LNHNV and CDR2 is YYDKDF (reference sequence). CDR3: CATSRDATRGGMNTEAFF. The CDR3 DNA is TGTGCCACCAGCAGAGATGCCACCAGGGGGGGGATGAACACTGAAGCTTTCTTT.

This rearrangement joins TRBV7-2 to TRBJ2-5; no reliable D call. CDR3 length: 14 amino acids. Germline CDR1 and CDR2: SGHTA and FQGNSA. Trimming stripped 1 base from V and 4 bases from J, with 10 bases between. The CDR3 sequence is CASSLVTVGETQYF. The CDR3, as DNA: TGTGCCAGCAGCTTAGTTACAGTGGGAGAGACCCAGTACTTC.

This sequence joins TRBV28 and TRBJ2-6; D may be TRBD1 (6 bases). The length of the CDR3 is 17 residues. V was clipped by 10 bases and J by 1 base, with 20 bases between them. The germline V gene encodes CDR1 MDHEN and CDR2 SYDVKM. This CDR3 reads CAILGQGLASGANVLTF. CDR3 coding DNA: TGTGCCATTCTAGGGCAGGGGTTGGCATCTGGGGCCAACGTCCTGACTTTC.

The J gene is TRBJ2-3, the V gene TRBV4-3; 7 bases are shared with TRBD2. The CDR3 sequence is 16 residues long. Germline V gene data show CDR1 as LGHNA and CDR2 as YSLEER. The trim removed 0 bases at V and 2 bases at J, leaving 5 bases unmatched. The CDR3 protein is CASSQEEGGPTDTQYF. The CDR3 DNA follows: TGCGCCAGCAGCCAAGAAGAGGGAGGGCCCACAGATACGCAGTATTTT.

This chain links TRBV4-1 with TRBJ1-4; 9 nucleotides match TRBD1. The CDR3 loop spans 16 amino acids. Germline assignment: CDR1 MGHRA and CDR2 YSYEKL. After removal of 1 base from V and 10 bases from J, the junction contained 10 bases not matched to a gene. The CDR3 coding sequence is TGCGCCAGCAGCCAAGGGGGACAGGGTTCCTTGTCAAAACTGTTTTTT. This gives the protein CASSQGGQGSLSKLFF.

This chain connects TRBV2 to TRBJ2-7, with D maybe TRBD1 (6 bases). Germline V gives CDR1 SNHLY, CDR2 FYNNEI. The CDR3 has 14 amino acids. The V end lost 4 bases, the J end lost 5 bases, and 15 bases lay between the germline ends. The DNA of the CDR3 is TGTGCCAGCAGTGTACAGGGTGGGACGGACGAGCAGTACTTC. Translating it yields CASSVQGGTDEQYF.

A few counts support this clone. The J gene is TRBJ1-5, the V gene TRBV9; D gene uncertain. The CDR3 has 15 residues. In germline, CDR1 is SGDLS, CDR2 YYNGEE. The V and J ends lost 4 bases and 1 base respectively, with 12 bases between them. This chain's CDR3 is CASSSSGYSNQPQHF. For the CDR3, the DNA is TGTGCCAGCAGCTCCTCAGGTTACAGCAATCAGCCCCAGCATTTT.

About this clone: This sample also contains other DNA sequences that code for the same CDR3. CDR3 loop: CASSLGRGREQYF. CDR3 in DNA: TGTGCCAGCAGCCTAGGAAGGGGAAGGGAGCAGTACTTC. The genes are TRBV11-3 and TRBJ2-7, with a weak D call TRBD1 (5 bases). With 5 bases removed from V and 7 bases from J, the gap between germline ends came to 15 bases. The germline V gene encodes CDR1 SGHNT and CDR2 YENEEA. CDR3 length equals 13 residues.

CDR3 in amino acids: CASSIGASSYNSPLHF. The CDR3, as DNA: TGTGCCAGTAGTATAGGGGCCAGCTCCTATAATTCACCCCTCCACTTT. The chain carries TRBV19 and TRBJ1-6; D unresolved. The ends were cut back, 1 base at V and 0 bases at J, with 7 bases in the middle. Germline loops: CDR1 LNHDA, CDR2 SQIVND (reference sequence). This CDR3 region has 16 residues.